Below, one T cell receptor beta chain is given with its context. Unmatched junction bases numbered 3, after V lost 7 bases and J lost 3 bases. The CDR3 has 13 amino acids. Germline-derived CDR1 and CDR2 are SQVTM and ANQGSEA. This record comes from a study of CD8+ T cells in alopecia areata. Study information: Tofacitinib therapy took 6 to 18 months; 6 months off drug came after.

The treatment denotes: oral pan-JAK inhibitor, 5-10 mg twice daily. Those with alopecia areata gave lesional scalp punch biopsies and peripheral blood. PBMCs were stained for CD3, CD4 and CD8, and CD4+ and CD8+ T cells were sorted. The sequencing template was cDNA reverse transcribed from extracted RNA. Profiled with immunoSEQ multiplex PCR; TCRdb holds only in-frame clones, not every one. In the table there are tens of thousands of clones, roughly 65% of which are singletons. This chain links TRBV29-1 with TRBJ1-6, with 7 bases fitting TRBD1. The specimen comprised CD8+ T cells sorted from blood, sampled at week 4, from a patient treated with tofacitinib. This receptor was obtained from a human donor with alopecia areata. CDR3 nucleotide sequence: TGCAGCGGACGGGACAGCTATAATTCACCCCTCCACTTT. Its translation is CSGRDSYNSPLHF.